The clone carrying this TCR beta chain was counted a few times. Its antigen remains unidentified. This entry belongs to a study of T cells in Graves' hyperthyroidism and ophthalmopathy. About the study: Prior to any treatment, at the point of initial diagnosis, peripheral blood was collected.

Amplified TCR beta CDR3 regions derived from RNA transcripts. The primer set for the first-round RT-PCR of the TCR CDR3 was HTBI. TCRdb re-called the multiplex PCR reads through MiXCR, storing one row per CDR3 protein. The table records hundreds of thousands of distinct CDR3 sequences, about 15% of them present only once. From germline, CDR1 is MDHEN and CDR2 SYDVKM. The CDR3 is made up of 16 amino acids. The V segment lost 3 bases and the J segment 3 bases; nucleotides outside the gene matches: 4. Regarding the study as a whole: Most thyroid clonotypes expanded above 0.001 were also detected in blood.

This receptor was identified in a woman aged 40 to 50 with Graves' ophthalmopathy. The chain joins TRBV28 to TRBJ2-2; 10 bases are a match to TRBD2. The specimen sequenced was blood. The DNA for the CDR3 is TGTGCCAGCAGTTTTGGACTAGCGGAGGACACCGGGGAGCTGTTTTTT. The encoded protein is CASSFGLAEDTGELFF.